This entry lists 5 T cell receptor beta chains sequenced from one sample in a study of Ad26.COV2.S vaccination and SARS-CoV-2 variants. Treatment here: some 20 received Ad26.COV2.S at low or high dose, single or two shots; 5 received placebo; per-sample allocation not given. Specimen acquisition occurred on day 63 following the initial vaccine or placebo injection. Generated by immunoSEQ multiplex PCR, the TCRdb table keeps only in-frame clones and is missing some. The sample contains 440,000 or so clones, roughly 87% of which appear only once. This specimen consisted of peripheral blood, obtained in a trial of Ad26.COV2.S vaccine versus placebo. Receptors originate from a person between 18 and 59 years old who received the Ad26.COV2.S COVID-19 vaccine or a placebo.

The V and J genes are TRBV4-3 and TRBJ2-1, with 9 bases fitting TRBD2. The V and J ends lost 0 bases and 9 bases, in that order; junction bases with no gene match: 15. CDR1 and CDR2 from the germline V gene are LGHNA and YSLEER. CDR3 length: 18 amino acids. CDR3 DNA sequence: TGCGCCAGCAGCCAAGAAGGTGGGGCGGGAGGGCCATTGGGTGAGCAGTTCTTC. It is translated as CASSQEGGAGGPLGEQFF.

The CDR3 DNA is TGTGCCAGCAGTTATCCCGCCCCACGGACTACCCGTTACGAGCAGTACTTC. Protein product: CASSYPAPRTTRYEQYF. This chain connects TRBV6-2 or TRBV6-3 to TRBJ2-7, with D tentatively TRBD2 (6 bases). The CDR3 length is 17 residues. Germline-derived CDR1 and CDR2 are MNHEY and SVGEGT. The ends were cut back, 3 bases at V and 4 bases at J, with 22 bases in the middle.

CDR3 amino acids: CASSPTQGSGSPLHF. CDR3 nucleotides: TGTGCCAGCAGCCCCACCCAGGGCTCAGGTTCACCCCTCCACTTT. V and J are TRBV5-4 and TRBJ1-6, with D perhaps matching TRBD1 (5 bases). Trimming removed 4 bases from V and 9 bases from J, with 17 bases in between. Germline V lookup: CDR1 SGHNT, CDR2 YYREEE (reference sequence). This CDR3 spans 15 amino acids.

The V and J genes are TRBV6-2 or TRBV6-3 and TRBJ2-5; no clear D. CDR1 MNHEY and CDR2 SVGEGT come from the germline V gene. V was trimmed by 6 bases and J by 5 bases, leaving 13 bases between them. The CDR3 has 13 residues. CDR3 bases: TGTGCCAGCAGCCCAGGCCCGAGGGAGACCCAGTACTTC. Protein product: CASSPGPRETQYF.

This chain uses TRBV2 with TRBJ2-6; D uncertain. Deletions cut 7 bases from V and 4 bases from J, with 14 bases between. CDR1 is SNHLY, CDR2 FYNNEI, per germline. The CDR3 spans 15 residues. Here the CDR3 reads CASIKGLSGANVLTF. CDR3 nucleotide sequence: TGTGCCAGCATTAAAGGCCTATCGGGGGCCAACGTCCTGACTTTC.